This entry lists 28 T cell receptor beta chains sequenced from one sample in a study of blood T cells in healthy people across ages. Together with a sample-barcoded 5' primer, a J-beta primer mix was included in a second PCR lasting roughly 7 to 11 cycles. TCRdb itself ran the 5' RACE reads through MiXCR, one entry per CDR3 protein. Of about 1.4 million distinct CDR3 sequences listed, around 59% were seen once; the top ten hold under 8.5%. The specimen was blood. These receptors originate from a man younger than 35 in good health.

On this clonotype: Compared with germline, one end of the junction differs, possibly owing to a read error. The V gene is TRBV27, the J gene TRBJ2-5; 7 bases agree with TRBD2. The J call could be wrong; TRBJ2-7 is a better fit for the DNA end. The CDR3 length is 13 residues. Germline CDR1 reads MNHEY; CDR2 reads SMNVEV (reference sequence). CDR3 protein: CAGSYGRLYEQYF. In DNA form, the CDR3 reads TGTGCCGGCAGTTACGGGAGGCTTTACGAGCAGTACTTC.

CDR3 protein: CASSLGTDLGYTF. CDR3 nucleotides: TGCGCCAGCAGCTTGGGGACCGATCTTGGCTACACCTTC. This chain links TRBV5-1 with TRBJ1-2, with D unclear. The ends were cut back, 0 bases at V and 7 bases at J, with 10 bases in the middle. This CDR3 contains 13 residues. Germline CDR1 reads SGHRS; CDR2 reads YFSETQ. The variable domain in full, with the rest retrieved from reference TRBV5-1 and TRBJ1-2, is KAGVTQTPRYLIKTRGQQVTLSCSPISGHRSVSWYQQTPGQGLQFLFEYFSETQRNKGNFPGRFSGRQFSNSRSEMNVSTLELGDSALYLCASSLGTDLGYTFGSGTRLTVV.

Remarks on this clonotype: One end of the junction varies from germline; a read error may be responsible. This chain links TRBV20-1 with TRBJ2-1; tentative D call: TRBD2 (5 bases). The CDR3 totals 15 residues. Germline-derived CDR1 and CDR2 are DFQATT and SNEGSKA (reference sequence). The CDR3 loop reads CSARLLPSSYNGQFF. In nucleotides, the CDR3 is TGCAGTGCTAGACTTCTTCCTAGCTCCTACAATGGGCAGTTCTTC.

V and J are TRBV29-1 and TRBJ2-7, with 7 bases aligning to TRBD1. Germline V gives CDR1 SQVTM, CDR2 ANQGSEA. With 4 bases clipped from V and 3 bases from J, the junction kept 12 bases outside the gene matches. The CDR3 loop spans 15 amino acids. The CDR3: CSVVAPRTGIYEQYF. The CDR3 coding sequence is TGCAGCGTTGTAGCTCCCCGGACAGGTATCTACGAGCAGTACTTC.

This clonotype appeared a few times. The chain couples TRBV5-1 to TRBJ2-1, with D perhaps TRBD1 or TRBD2 (7 bases each). Trimming cost V 2 bases and J 10 bases, with 16 bases left between them. CDR3 length: 14 residues. The V gene's germline CDR1 is SGHRS and CDR2 YFSETQ. CDR3 nucleotides: TGCGCCAGCAGCTTCAGGGGGGCGGGGGACGAGCAGTTCTTC. This encodes CASSFRGAGDEQFF.

The chain employs TRBV7-2 and TRBJ2-3, with unresolved D. Trimming pared 5 bases from V and 2 bases from J, leaving 11 bases between. CDR1 is SGHTA and CDR2 is FQGNSA in the germline V gene. The CDR3 covers 14 residues. The CDR3 sequence: CASSPDMSTDTQYF. For the CDR3, the DNA is TGTGCCAGCAGCCCCGACATGTCCACAGATACGCAGTATTTT.

V is TRBV6-2 or TRBV6-3 and J is TRBJ2-1; possibly TRBD2 for D (5 bases). The CDR3 covers 17 residues. CDR1 MNHEY and CDR2 SVGEGT come from the germline V gene. V lost 5 bases, J lost 2 bases, and 19 bases lay in between. CDR3 nucleotides: TGTGCCAGCAGTACCACCTGGTTCACTAGACCCTACAATGAGCAGTTCTTC. This translates into CASSTTWFTRPYNEQFF.

This clonotype was seen at least ten times. V and J are TRBV5-5 and TRBJ2-1, with 9 bases fitting TRBD1. The germline V gene has CDR1 SGHKS and CDR2 YYEKEE (reference sequence). J lost 5 bases, V lost 2 bases, and 5 bases had no gene match. This CDR3 region has 15 residues. CDR3 DNA: TGTGCCAGCAGCTTCCGGGGACAGGGCAACAATGAGCAGTTCTTC. Its translation: CASSFRGQGNNEQFF.

The rearrangement uses TRBV25-1 and TRBJ2-1, with D tentatively TRBD1 (6 bases). The CDR3 extends over 14 amino acids. V gave up 8 bases and J gave up 5 bases, with 16 bases separating them. Germline V lookup: CDR1 MGHDK, CDR2 SYGVNS. CDR3 in amino acids: CASSRDKDDNEQFF. The CDR3 bases are TGTGCCAGCTCAAGGGACAAGGACGACAATGAGCAGTTCTTC.

This sequence joins TRBV6-6 and TRBJ1-6; D unresolved. The CDR3 covers 14 residues. Germline CDR1 reads MNHNY; CDR2 reads SVGAGI (reference sequence). Trimming took off 0 bases at V and 7 bases at J, with 7 bases between the two ends. CDR3 bases: TGTGCCAGCAGTTACTCGATCAGGAATTCACCCCTCCACTTT. Translating gives CASSYSIRNSPLHF.

The V and J genes are TRBV9 and TRBJ1-2; 7 bases map to TRBD1. V lost 3 bases and J lost 5; bases outside the gene matches: 7. From germline, CDR1 is SGDLS and CDR2 YYNGEE. This CDR3 is built from 14 residues. CDR3 nucleotides: TGTGCCAGCAGCGCAGGGACAGACACTTATGGCTACACCTTC. Amino acid sequence: CASSAGTDTYGYTF.

This clonotype turned up a few times. The chain couples TRBV20-1 to TRBJ2-7; D gene uncertain. CDR3 length: 13 amino acids. V was cut by 3 bases and J by 0 bases, with 9 bases left in between. Germline lookup yields CDR1 DFQATT and CDR2 SNEGSKA (reference sequence). The CDR3 protein is CSASITISYEQYF. The CDR3 coding sequence is TGCAGTGCTAGCATTACAATCTCCTACGAGCAGTACTTC.

The chain carries TRBV3-1 and TRBJ1-6; a possible D gene is TRBD1 (5 bases). V was trimmed by 5 bases and J by 4 bases, leaving 9 bases between them. Germline CDR1 reads LGHDT; CDR2 reads YNNKEL (reference sequence). The CDR3 has 14 amino acids. The CDR3 DNA reads TGTGCCAGCAGCGGGGGGGATTATAATTCACCCCTCCACTTT. It specifies CASSGGDYNSPLHF.

This sequence joins TRBV7-2 and TRBJ2-7; D uncertain. Germline assignment: CDR1 SGHTA and CDR2 FQGNSA. V lost 0 bases and J lost 4, with 10 bases in between. The CDR3 sequence is 14 residues long. The chain's CDR3 is CASSLAARLYEQYF. In nucleotides, the CDR3 is TGTGCCAGCAGCTTAGCCGCTCGGCTTTACGAGCAGTACTTC.

This chain connects TRBV4-2 to TRBJ2-2; 8 bases agree with TRBD2. The length of the CDR3 is 20 residues. J lost 0 bases, V lost 0 bases, and 12 bases had no gene match. Looked up from germline, CDR1 is LGHNA and CDR2 is YNFKEQ. The CDR3 DNA reads TGTGCCAGCAGCCAAGATCGGGACATAGCGGGGCACCCGAACACCGGGGAGCTGTTTTTT. Translation: CASSQDRDIAGHPNTGELFF.

This chain joins TRBV4-1 and TRBJ1-1, with D possibly matching TRBD1 (5 bases). CDR1 and CDR2 (germline): MGHRA, YSYEKL. The CDR3 length is 15 residues. The V end lost 0 bases, the J end lost 0 bases, and 8 bases lay between the germline ends. CDR3 in DNA: TGCGCCAGCAGCCAAGAAACACAGGTGAACACTGAAGCTTTCTTT. It translates to CASSQETQVNTEAFF.

V usage is TRBV20-1 and J usage is TRBJ1-1, with D possibly being TRBD1 (5 bases). The CDR3 is 13 amino acids. CDR1 DFQATT and CDR2 SNEGSKA come from the germline V gene (reference sequence). With 6 bases removed from V and 5 bases from J, the gap between germline ends came to 16 bases. The DNA of the CDR3 is TGCAGTGCCAGAACCGACAGAAGTACTGAAGCTTTCTTT. Encoded protein: CSARTDRSTEAFF.

The chain couples TRBV20-1 to TRBJ2-1, with D unclear. Germline V lookup: CDR1 DFQATT, CDR2 SNEGSKA (reference sequence). The CDR3 is 12 amino acids. V lost 4 bases, J lost 9 bases, and 13 bases lay in between. The DNA of the CDR3 is TGCAGTGCTATTTTAGAATGGGGTGAGCAGTTCTTC. Translation gives CSAILEWGEQFF.

The chain carries TRBV2 and TRBJ2-1; 10 positions agree with TRBD2. V lost 4 bases, J lost 2 bases, and 5 bases stayed unmatched. The CDR3 runs to 16 residues. Germline CDR1 is SNHLY and CDR2 is FYNNEI. The CDR3 DNA is TGTGCCAGCAGTGGGCTAGCGGGAGTCGCCTACAATGAGCAGTTCTTC. Its translation: CASSGLAGVAYNEQFF.

This clonotype was detected only a few times. The V call is TRBV2, the J call TRBJ2-7; 9 nucleotides line up with TRBD1. The CDR3 has 14 amino acids. With 6 bases clipped from V and 7 bases from J, the junction kept 10 bases outside the gene matches. The germline gives CDR1 SNHLY, CDR2 FYNNEI. CDR3: CASRAGQGLFEQYF. The CDR3 DNA reads as TGTGCCAGCAGAGCCGGACAGGGGTTATTTGAGCAGTACTTC. Full variable domain (outside the CDR3, taken from reference TRBV2 and TRBJ2-7): EPEVTQTPSHQVTQMGQEVILRCVPISNHLYFYWYRQILGQKVEFLVSFYNNEISEKSEIFDDQFSVERPDGSNFTLKIRSTKLEDSAMYFCASRAGQGLFEQYFGPGTRLTVT.

The chain has TRBV12-3 or TRBV12-4 and TRBJ2-1; D possibly uses TRBD1 or TRBD2 (5 bases each). The V end was cut by 5 bases, the J end by 2 bases, with 13 bases between. The CDR3 length is 15 residues. The CDR3 region has the DNA TGTGCCAGCAGTGAGGGGACGCGGCCCTACAATGAGCAGTTCTTC. Protein product: CASSEGTRPYNEQFF.

The CDR3 loop reads CASSVETDNEQFF. CDR3 DNA: TGTGCCAGCAGTGTGGAGACAGACAATGAGCAGTTCTTC. The chain carries TRBV9 and TRBJ2-1, with a possible D match to TRBD1 (5 bases). The CDR3 runs to 13 residues. Germline values: CDR1 SGDLS, CDR2 YYNGEE. V lost 5 bases and J 5 bases, leaving 11 bases between the germline ends.

This clonotype was observed a few times. This rearrangement joins TRBV4-2 to TRBJ2-7; 8 bases agree with TRBD2. The CDR3 contains 17 residues. Germline V gives CDR1 LGHNA, CDR2 YNFKEQ. The J segment lost 3 bases and the V segment lost 1 base, leaving 11 bases of the junction unmatched. The CDR3 DNA reads as TGTGCCAGCAGCCAAGTCGTCATCGGGGGGGTATACTACGAGCAGTACTTC. Translating it yields CASSQVVIGGVYYEQYF.

J is TRBJ2-3 and V is TRBV12-3 or TRBV12-4, with TRBD1 matching over 8 bases. The trim removed 4 bases at V and 3 bases at J, leaving 6 bases unmatched. There are 15 residues in the CDR3. The DNA for the CDR3 is TGTGCCAGCAGTTCACAGGGGGGAGCGACAGATACGCAGTATTTT. Residues: CASSSQGGATDTQYF.

V usage is TRBV27 and J usage is TRBJ2-1, with 8 bases identical to TRBD1. The CDR3 totals 13 residues. The V segment lost 4 bases and the J segment 6 bases; nucleotides outside the gene matches: 2. Germline loops: CDR1 MNHEY, CDR2 SMNVEV (reference sequence). DNA of the CDR3: TGTGCCAGCAGTTGGGGGACAGGCAATGAGCAGTTCTTC. This encodes CASSWGTGNEQFF.

The rearrangement joins TRBV7-9 to TRBJ2-3, with TRBD2 matching 9 bases. The CDR3 extends over 16 amino acids. Germline lookup yields CDR1 SEHNR and CDR2 FQNEAQ (reference sequence). V lost 3 bases to trimming and J lost 4 bases; unmatched junction nucleotides: 8. CDR3 sequence: CASSLRGGLAPDTQYF. Here the CDR3 DNA reads TGTGCCAGCAGCTTGCGGGGGGGTCTGGCCCCAGATACGCAGTATTTT.

As concerns this clonotype: One junction end disagrees with the germline gene, perhaps due to a read error. This chain links TRBV2 with TRBJ2-4; D unresolved. This CDR3 has 14 residues. From germline, CDR1 is SNHLY and CDR2 FYNNEI. CDR3 sequence (DNA): TGTGCCGGCAGTGACTCTCTAGCCAAAAACATTCAGTACTTC. Translated, it gives CAGSDSLAKNIQYF.

The chain couples TRBV6-2 or TRBV6-3 to TRBJ2-7; D ambiguous. V was cut by 0 bases and J by 4 bases, with 7 bases left in between. The CDR3 loop spans 13 amino acids. The germline V gene encodes CDR1 MNHEY and CDR2 SVGEGT. CDR3 loop: CASSYSNQYEQYF. CDR3 DNA: TGTGCCAGCAGTTACTCGAACCAATACGAGCAGTACTTC.